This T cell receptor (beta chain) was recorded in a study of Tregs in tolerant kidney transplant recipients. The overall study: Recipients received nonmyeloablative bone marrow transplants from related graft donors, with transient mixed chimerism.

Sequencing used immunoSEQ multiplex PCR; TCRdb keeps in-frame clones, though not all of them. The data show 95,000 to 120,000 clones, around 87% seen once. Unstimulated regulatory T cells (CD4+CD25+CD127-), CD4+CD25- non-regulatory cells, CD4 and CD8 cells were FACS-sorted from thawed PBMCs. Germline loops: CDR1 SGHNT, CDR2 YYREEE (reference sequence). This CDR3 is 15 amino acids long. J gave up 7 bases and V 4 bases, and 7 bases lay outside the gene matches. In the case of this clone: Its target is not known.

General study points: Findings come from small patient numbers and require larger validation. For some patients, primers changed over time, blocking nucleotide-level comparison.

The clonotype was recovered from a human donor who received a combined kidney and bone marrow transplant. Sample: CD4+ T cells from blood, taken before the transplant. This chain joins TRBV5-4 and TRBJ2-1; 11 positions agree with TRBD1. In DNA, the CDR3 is TGTGCCAGCAGCCGCTACGGGACAGGGGGTAATGAGCAGTTCTTC. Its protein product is CASSRYGTGGNEQFF.